One and the same sample provided the 21 T cell receptor beta chains below, sequenced in a study of T cell repertoires in cytomegalovirus infection. No antigen is known for these receptors. MiXCR, run by TCRdb on the reads, gives a single entry per CDR3 protein. The sample yields some 900,000 distinct CDR3 sequences, less than 35% seen once. Material: cultured CD8+ T cells from PBMCs, obtained from culture after CMV antigen stimulation. The receptors were sampled from a human donor in good health (CMV status not recorded). Some clones in this sample may be carry-over from other donors' samples.

On this clonotype: One end of the junction is discordant with germline, which a read error may explain. This chain links TRBV7-6 with TRBJ1-2; the match to TRBD1 covers 10 bases. There are 14 residues in the CDR3. Germline lookup yields CDR1 SGHVS and CDR2 FNYEAQ. CDR3 nucleotides: TGTGCCAACAGCTTAGGGACAGGGGCAGATGGCTACACCTTC. It is translated as CANSLGTGADGYTF.

This clonotype showed up many times. The chain combines TRBV6-6 with TRBJ1-5; TRBD1 matches at 9 bases. The CDR3 has 15 residues. V lost 7 bases, J lost 1 base, and 5 bases stayed unmatched. Germline CDR1 MNHNY, CDR2 SVGAGI (reference sequence). The CDR3 sequence: CASTPTGGSNQPQHF. CDR3 sequence (DNA): TGTGCCAGCACCCCGACAGGGGGAAGCAATCAGCCCCAGCATTTT.

This clonotype was observed a handful of times. The genes are TRBV20-1 and TRBJ2-1; TRBD1 agrees at 7 bases. Germline CDR1 reads DFQATT; CDR2 reads SNEGSKA (reference sequence). The CDR3 sequence is 14 residues long. The junction had 8 bases not matched to a gene; V was cut back by 6 bases and J by 3 bases. The CDR3 is CSARDSAFYNEQFF. The CDR3 DNA is TGCAGTGCCAGGGACAGTGCCTTCTACAATGAGCAGTTCTTC.

This clonotype was observed a handful of times. V gene TRBV5-1 combines with J gene TRBJ2-3; D might be TRBD1 or TRBD2, each matching 5 bases. Germline CDR1 and CDR2: SGHRS and YFSETQ. Trimming shortened V by 5 bases and J by 1 base, and 17 bases separated the two germline ends. CDR3 length: 16 residues. The chain's CDR3 is CASSIRGRVRTDTQYF. The CDR3 nucleotides are TGCGCCAGCAGTATCCGGGGCAGAGTCCGCACAGATACGCAGTATTTT.

The V and J genes are TRBV6-1 and TRBJ2-1; D perhaps matches TRBD2 (5 bases). CDR1 and CDR2 (germline): MNHNS, SASEGT. The CDR3 has 18 residues. The V end was cut by 1 base, the J end by 6 bases, with 22 bases between. The DNA of the CDR3 is TGTGCCAGCAGTGAAGAACCCCGGGGAAACCCGAGCGGCAATGAGCAGTTCTTC. This translates into CASSEEPRGNPSGNEQFF.

Regarding this clonotype: A much larger clone sits a single nucleotide away, making a read error possible. The chain recombines TRBV12-3 or TRBV12-4 with TRBJ2-2; no firm D call. The CDR3 runs to 12 residues. CDR3 nucleotides: TGTGCCAGCTGCGGTGGTACCGAGGAGCTGTTTTTT. Translated, it gives CASCGGTEELFF.

This sequence joins TRBV6-2 or TRBV6-3 and TRBJ2-7; perhaps TRBD2 as D (6 bases). The germline CDR1 and CDR2 sequences are MNHEY and SVGEGT. CDR3 length: 17 amino acids. V lost 2 bases and J lost 1, with 18 bases in between. CDR3 DNA: TGTGCCAGCAGTTACCCCGTGCAGGGAGGCTCTTCCTACGAGCAGTACTTC. The encoded protein is CASSYPVQGGSSYEQYF.

This chain links TRBV6-1 with TRBJ2-1, with 12 bases identical to TRBD2. The junction had 12 bases not matched to a gene; V was cut back by 9 bases and J by 0 bases. Germline V lookup: CDR1 MNHNS, CDR2 SASEGT. This CDR3 has 18 residues. The CDR3 DNA reads TGTGCCAGTCCGACTAGCGGGGGCCCCCGTAGCTCCTACAATGAGCAGTTCTTC. As protein: CASPTSGGPRSSYNEQFF.

This clonotype was seen a single time. DNA for the CDR3: TGTGCCAGCAGTTACGGAGAGAACACCGGGGAGCTGTTTTTT. This gives the protein CASSYGENTGELFF. The V gene is TRBV6-5, the J gene TRBJ2-2; D gene unclear. This CDR3 has 14 amino acids. V dropped 2 bases and J dropped 1 base, with 5 bases sitting between them. Germline V lookup: CDR1 MNHEY, CDR2 SVGAGI.

The chain uses TRBV28 and TRBJ2-2; tentative D call: TRBD1 (6 bases). The CDR3 is made up of 14 amino acids. Trimming shortened V by 6 bases and J by 6 bases, and 14 bases separated the two germline ends. Germline assignment: CDR1 MDHEN and CDR2 SYDVKM. The CDR3 loop is CASRTNRAPGELFF. The CDR3 DNA reads TGTGCCAGCAGGACAAACAGGGCCCCCGGGGAGCTGTTTTTT. The full variable domain, completed using reference TRBV28 and TRBJ2-2, is DVKVTQSSRYLVKRTGEKVFLECVQDMDHENMFWYRQDPGLGLRLIYFSYDVKMKEKGDIPEGYSVSREKKERFSLILESASTNQTSMYLCASRTNRAPGELFFGEGSRLTVL.

The V call is TRBV24-1, the J call TRBJ2-5; the D is unclear. V was clipped by 1 base and J by 5 bases, with 4 bases between them. In germline, CDR1 is KGHDR, CDR2 SFDVKD. This CDR3 comprises 12 residues. CDR3 sequence reads: CATSDFLETQYF. In DNA form, the CDR3 reads TGTGCCACCAGTGATTTTCTGGAGACCCAGTACTTC.

V usage is TRBV27 and J usage is TRBJ1-1, with D hard to call. Between the trimmed V and J ends, which lost 5 bases and 3 bases, there was a span of 19 bases. The CDR3 extends over 16 amino acids. Germline values: CDR1 MNHEY, CDR2 SMNVEV (reference sequence). CDR3 DNA sequence: TGTGCCAGCAGTCCAACCCCGAGAGGATGGTACACTGAAGCTTTCTTT. It codes for CASSPTPRGWYTEAFF.

This clonotype was detected a few times. This chain uses TRBV28 with TRBJ1-5; no reliable D call. Deletions cut 2 bases from V and 0 bases from J, with 11 bases between. This CDR3 has 16 residues. Looked up from germline, CDR1 is MDHEN and CDR2 is SYDVKM. CDR3 DNA sequence: TGTGCCAGCAGTTTAATGTACATCGATAGCAATCAGCCCCAGCATTTT. It yields the protein CASSLMYIDSNQPQHF.

The genes are TRBV12-3 or TRBV12-4 and TRBJ1-2; D is undetermined. The CDR3 loop spans 15 amino acids. Trimming took off 4 bases at V and 4 bases at J, with 16 bases between the two ends. This CDR3 is CASSSGSPGVYGYTF. The CDR3 bases are TGTGCCAGCAGTTCGGGGTCCCCAGGAGTCTATGGCTACACCTTC.

The CDR3, as DNA: TGTGCCAGCAGTTACTCGGGTCCGGGACACCTATCCTACGAGCAGTACGTC. This encodes CASSYSGPGHLSYEQYV. The chain couples TRBV6-6 to TRBJ2-7, with D maybe TRBD1 (6 bases). The V end lost 0 bases, the J end lost 1 base, and 16 bases lay between the germline ends. The V gene's germline CDR1 is MNHNY and CDR2 SVGAGI (reference sequence). The CDR3 is 17 residues long.

The chain links TRBV4-1 to TRBJ2-4; D is possibly TRBD2 (7 bases). This CDR3 is built from 19 residues. Germline V gives CDR1 MGHRA, CDR2 YSYEKL. V was trimmed by 3 bases and J by 0 bases, leaving 21 bases between them. In DNA, the CDR3 is TGCGCCAGCAGCCATTTGAAGGGGGGGTCATGGCAAGCCAAAAACATTCAGTACTTC. Its protein is CASSHLKGGSWQAKNIQYF.

Comments on this clonotype: A single base separates this from a much larger clone, so it may be a read error. J is TRBJ2-3 and V is TRBV5-1, with D maybe TRBD1 (6 bases). Germline values: CDR1 SGHRS, CDR2 YFSETQ. This CDR3 spans 14 amino acids. The CDR3 nucleotides are TGCGCCAACAGCCCCGGACAGCACACAGATACGCAGTATTTT. Amino acid sequence: CANSPGQHTDTQYF.

As for this clonotype: The germline gene is not matched at one end of the junction; a read error may be the cause. V and J are TRBV7-9 and TRBJ2-5; perhaps TRBD1 as D (6 bases). The germline V gene encodes CDR1 SEHNR and CDR2 FQNEAQ (reference sequence). The CDR3 has 13 amino acids. The CDR3, as DNA: TGTGCCAACAGCTCACAGGGTATGGAGACCCAGTACTTC. This gives the protein CANSSQGMETQYF.

This clonotype was detected ten times or more. The rearrangement uses TRBV7-3 and TRBJ1-2, with 9 bases fitting TRBD1. CDR1 SGHTA and CDR2 FQGTGA come from the germline V gene. J lost 4 bases, V lost 9 bases, and 9 bases had no gene match. The CDR3 is made up of 14 amino acids. In DNA, the CDR3 is TGTGCCAGTGGGACAGGGAACCCGGGCTATGGCTACACCTTC. It translates to CASGTGNPGYGYTF. Looking up the rest from reference TRBV7-3 and TRBJ1-2 gives the full variable domain: GAGVSQTPSNKVTEKGKYVELRCDPISGHTALYWYRQSLGQGPEFLIYFQGTGAADDSGLPNDRFFAVRPEGSVSTLKIQRTERGDSAVYLCASGTGNPGYGYTFGSGTRLTVV.

This clonotype has only a few counts. The rearrangement uses TRBV10-2 and TRBJ2-5; D remains unclear. In germline, CDR1 is WSHSY, CDR2 SAAADI. V gave up 9 bases and J gave up 1 base, with 15 bases separating them. This CDR3 is 14 amino acids long. As DNA, the CDR3 is TGCGCCAGTCGTCGTCCGGGTGCCCAAGAGACCCAGTACTTC. Its translation is CASRRPGAQETQYF.

The chain joins TRBV9 to TRBJ2-3, with a possible D match to TRBD2 (5 bases). The germline V gene encodes CDR1 SGDLS and CDR2 YYNGEE. V lost 1 base to trimming and J lost 2 bases, with 11 bases between them. CDR3 length: 15 residues. The CDR3 nucleotides are TGTGCCAGCAGCGTAAGGAGGAGCTTCACAGATACGCAGTATTTT. Translation gives CASSVRRSFTDTQYF.